This TCR beta chain originates from a study of CD8+ T cells in alopecia areata. CDR3 length equals 13 residues. Germline V lookup: CDR1 SGDLS, CDR2 YYNGEE. Trimming cost V 4 bases and J 4 bases, with 11 bases left between them. Sequencing relied on a cDNA template that was reverse transcribed from extracted RNA. Generated by immunoSEQ multiplex PCR, the TCRdb table keeps only in-frame clones and is missing some. This sample has a few hundred thousand clones, with roughly 56% found just once. The treatment here: oral pan-JAK inhibitor, 5-10 mg twice daily. The source of this sequence is a human donor with alopecia areata. V usage is TRBV9 and J usage is TRBJ1-1; no clear D gene. The sample consisted of CD4+ T cells sorted from blood, taken at week 4, from a patient treated with tofacitinib. CDR3 nucleotide sequence: TGTGCCAGCAGCCTACGGCTGGGCACTGAAGCTTTCTTT. Amino acid sequence: CASSLRLGTEAFF.